This TCR beta chain came from a study of blood T cell repertoires in COVID-19. Produced via immunoSEQ multiplex PCR; TCRdb's table is partial and in-frame only. The sample records about 69,000 clones, 86% being singletons. Input material: peripheral blood. The sequence was collected from a man aged 25 to 45 with acute or convalescent COVID-19.

CDR3 loop: CASSEAGRSETQYF. CDR3 DNA: TGTGCCAGCAGTGAAGCAGGGAGGTCAGAGACCCAGTACTTC. This rearrangement joins TRBV6-1 to TRBJ2-5; a possible D gene is TRBD2 (6 bases). V lost 0 bases and J 4 bases, leaving 9 bases between the germline ends. This CDR3 region has 14 residues. Germline values: CDR1 MNHNS, CDR2 SASEGT.